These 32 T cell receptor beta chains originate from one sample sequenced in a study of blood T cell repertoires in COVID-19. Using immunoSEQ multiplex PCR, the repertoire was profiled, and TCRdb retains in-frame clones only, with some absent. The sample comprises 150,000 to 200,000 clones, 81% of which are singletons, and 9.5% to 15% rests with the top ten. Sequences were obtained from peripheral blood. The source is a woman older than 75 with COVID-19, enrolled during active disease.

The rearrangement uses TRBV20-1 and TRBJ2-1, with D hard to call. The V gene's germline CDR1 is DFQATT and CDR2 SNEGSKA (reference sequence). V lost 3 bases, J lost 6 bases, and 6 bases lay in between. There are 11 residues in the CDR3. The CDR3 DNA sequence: TGCAGTGCTAGGGCCACCAATGAGCAGTTCTTC. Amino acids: CSARATNEQFF.

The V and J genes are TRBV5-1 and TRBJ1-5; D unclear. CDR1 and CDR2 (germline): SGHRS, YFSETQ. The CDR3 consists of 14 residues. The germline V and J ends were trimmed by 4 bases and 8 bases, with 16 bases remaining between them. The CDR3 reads CASSARDPREPQHF. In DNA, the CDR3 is TGCGCCAGCAGCGCCCGGGATCCGAGGGAGCCCCAGCATTTT.

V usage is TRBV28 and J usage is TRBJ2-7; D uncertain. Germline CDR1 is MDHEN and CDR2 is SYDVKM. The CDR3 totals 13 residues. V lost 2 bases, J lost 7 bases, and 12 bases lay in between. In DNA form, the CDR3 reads TGTGCCAGCAGTTTAGGTCGAGCGAGGGAGCAGTACTTC. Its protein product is CASSLGRAREQYF.

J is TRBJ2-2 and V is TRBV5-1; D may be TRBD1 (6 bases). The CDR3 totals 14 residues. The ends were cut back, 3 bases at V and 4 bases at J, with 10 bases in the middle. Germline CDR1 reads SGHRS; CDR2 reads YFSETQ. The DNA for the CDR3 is TGCGCCAGCAGCTATGGGGGCGGCACCGGGGAGCTGTTTTTT. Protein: CASSYGGGTGELFF.

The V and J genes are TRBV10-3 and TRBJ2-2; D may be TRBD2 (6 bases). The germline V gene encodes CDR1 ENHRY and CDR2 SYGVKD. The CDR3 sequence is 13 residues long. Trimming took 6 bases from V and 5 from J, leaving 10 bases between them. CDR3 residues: CAIRDYLTGELFF. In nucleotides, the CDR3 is TGTGCCATCAGGGACTACCTAACCGGGGAGCTGTTTTTT.

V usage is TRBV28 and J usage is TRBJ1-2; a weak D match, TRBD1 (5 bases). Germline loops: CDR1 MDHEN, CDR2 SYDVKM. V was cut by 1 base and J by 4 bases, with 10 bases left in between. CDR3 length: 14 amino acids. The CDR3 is CASSLSRGSYGYTF. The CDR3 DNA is TGTGCCAGCAGTTTATCCCGGGGGAGCTATGGCTACACCTTC.

CDR3 region: CASSLTGFSPLHF. Written as DNA, the CDR3 is TGTGCCAGCAGTTTAACAGGGTTTTCACCCCTCCACTTT. This chain joins TRBV28 and TRBJ1-6, with D possibly being TRBD1 (6 bases). CDR3 length: 13 amino acids. CDR1 and CDR2 (germline): MDHEN, SYDVKM. V lost 2 bases, J lost 9 bases, and 8 bases lay in between.

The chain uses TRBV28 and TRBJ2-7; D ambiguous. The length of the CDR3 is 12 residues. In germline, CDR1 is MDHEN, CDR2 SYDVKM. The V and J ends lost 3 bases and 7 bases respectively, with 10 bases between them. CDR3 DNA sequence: TGTGCCAGCAGTTTCTTCGGTCGGGAGCAGTACTTC. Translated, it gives CASSFFGREQYF.

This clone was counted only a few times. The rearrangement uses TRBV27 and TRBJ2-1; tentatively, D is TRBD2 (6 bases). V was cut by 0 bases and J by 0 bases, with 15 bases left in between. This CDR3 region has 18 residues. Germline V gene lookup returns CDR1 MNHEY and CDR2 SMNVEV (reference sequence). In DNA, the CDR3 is TGTGCCAGCAGTTTATCGGGGCCGGGGGAGAACTCCTACAATGAGCAGTTCTTC. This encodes CASSLSGPGENSYNEQFF.

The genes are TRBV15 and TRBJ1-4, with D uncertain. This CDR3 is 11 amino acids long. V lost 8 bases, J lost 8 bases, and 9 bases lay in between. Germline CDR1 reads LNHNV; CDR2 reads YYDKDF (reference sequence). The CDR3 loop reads CATEDVEKLFF. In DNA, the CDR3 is TGTGCCACCGAGGATGTGGAAAAACTGTTTTTT.

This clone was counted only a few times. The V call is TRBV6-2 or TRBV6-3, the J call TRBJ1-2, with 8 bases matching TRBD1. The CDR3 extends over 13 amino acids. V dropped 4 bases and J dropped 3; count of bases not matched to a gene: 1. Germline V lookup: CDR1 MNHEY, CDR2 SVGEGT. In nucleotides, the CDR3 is TGTGCCAGCAGTTTACAGGGGGACTATGGCTACACCTTC. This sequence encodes CASSLQGDYGYTF.

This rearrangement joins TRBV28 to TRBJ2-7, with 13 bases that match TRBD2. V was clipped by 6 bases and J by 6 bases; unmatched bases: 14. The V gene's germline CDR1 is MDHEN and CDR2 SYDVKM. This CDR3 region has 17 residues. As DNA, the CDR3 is TGTGCCAGCAGCTCGGGACTAGCGGGATTATGGGCTTCCGAGCAGTACTTC. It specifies CASSSGLAGLWASEQYF. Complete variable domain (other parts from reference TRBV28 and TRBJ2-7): DVKVTQSSRYLVKRTGEKVFLECVQDMDHENMFWYRQDPGLGLRLIYFSYDVKMKEKGDIPEGYSVSREKKERFSLILESASTNQTSMYLCASSSGLAGLWASEQYFGPGTRLTVT.

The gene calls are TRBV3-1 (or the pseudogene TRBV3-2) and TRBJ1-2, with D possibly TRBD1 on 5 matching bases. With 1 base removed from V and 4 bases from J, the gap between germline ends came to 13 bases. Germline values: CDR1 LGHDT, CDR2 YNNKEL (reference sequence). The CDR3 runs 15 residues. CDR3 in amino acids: CASSQAPTALYGYTF. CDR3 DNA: TGTGCCAGCAGCCAAGCCCCGACAGCCCTCTATGGCTACACCTTC.

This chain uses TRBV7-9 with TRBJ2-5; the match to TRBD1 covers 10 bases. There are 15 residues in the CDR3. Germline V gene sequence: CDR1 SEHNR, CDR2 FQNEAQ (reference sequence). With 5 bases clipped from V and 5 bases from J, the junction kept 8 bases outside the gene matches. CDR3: CASSLRQGAGETQYF. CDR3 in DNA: TGTGCCAGCAGCCTCCGACAGGGGGCGGGGGAGACCCAGTACTTC.

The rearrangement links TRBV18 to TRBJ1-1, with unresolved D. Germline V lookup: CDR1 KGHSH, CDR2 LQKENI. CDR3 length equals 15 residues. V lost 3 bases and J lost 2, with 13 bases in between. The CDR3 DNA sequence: TGTGCCAGCTCACCTACGCTGGCGGGTAACACTGAAGCTTTCTTT. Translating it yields CASSPTLAGNTEAFF.

The CDR3 loop reads CASRPTSGYTQYF. In DNA, the CDR3 is TGTGCCAGCAGGCCCACTAGTGGTTATACGCAGTATTTT. The chain recombines TRBV7-9 with TRBJ2-3, with D possibly TRBD2 on 5 matching bases. Between the trimmed V and J ends, which lost 6 bases and 7 bases, there was a span of 14 bases. The V gene's germline CDR1 is SEHNR and CDR2 FQNEAQ (reference sequence). The CDR3 is made up of 13 amino acids. Full variable domain (remainder filled in from reference TRBV7-9 and TRBJ2-3): DTGVSQNPRHKITKRGQNVTFRCDPISEHNRLYWYRQTLGQGPEFLTYFQNEAQLEKSRLLSDRFSAERPKGSFSTLEIQRTEQGDSAMYLCASRPTSGYTQYFGPGTRLTVL.

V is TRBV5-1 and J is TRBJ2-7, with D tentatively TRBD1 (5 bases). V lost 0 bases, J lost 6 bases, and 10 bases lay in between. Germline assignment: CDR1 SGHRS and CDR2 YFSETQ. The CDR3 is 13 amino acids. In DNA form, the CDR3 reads TGCGCCAGCAGCTTGGGACAGACGGGCGAGCAGTACTTC. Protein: CASSLGQTGEQYF.

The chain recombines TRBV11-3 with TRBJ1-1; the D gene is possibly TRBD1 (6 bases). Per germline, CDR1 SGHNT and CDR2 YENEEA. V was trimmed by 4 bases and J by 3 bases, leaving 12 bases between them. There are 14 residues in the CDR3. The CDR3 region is CASSSQGPYTEAFF. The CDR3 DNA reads TGTGCCAGCAGCTCACAGGGCCCCTACACTGAAGCTTTCTTT. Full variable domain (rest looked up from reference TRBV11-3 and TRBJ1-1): EAGVVQSPRYKIIEKKQPVAFWCNPISGHNTLYWYLQNLGQGPELLIRYENEEAVDDSQLPKDRFSAERLKGVDSTLKIQPAELGDSAVYLCASSSQGPYTEAFFGQGTRLTVV.

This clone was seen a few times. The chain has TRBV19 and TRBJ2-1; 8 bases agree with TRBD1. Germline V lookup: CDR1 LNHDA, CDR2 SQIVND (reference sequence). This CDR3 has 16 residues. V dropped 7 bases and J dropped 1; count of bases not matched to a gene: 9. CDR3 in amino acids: CASMRRTGSSYNEQFF. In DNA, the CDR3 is TGTGCCAGTATGAGGAGGACAGGGAGTTCCTACAATGAGCAGTTCTTC.

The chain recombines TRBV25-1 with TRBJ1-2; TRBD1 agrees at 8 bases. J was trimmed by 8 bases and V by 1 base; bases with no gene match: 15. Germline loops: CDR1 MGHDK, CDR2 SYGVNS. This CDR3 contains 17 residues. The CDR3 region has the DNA TGTGCCAGCAGTGAATTCGGGGGGACAGGAAGGGCTGAGGGCTACACCTTC. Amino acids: CASSEFGGTGRAEGYTF.

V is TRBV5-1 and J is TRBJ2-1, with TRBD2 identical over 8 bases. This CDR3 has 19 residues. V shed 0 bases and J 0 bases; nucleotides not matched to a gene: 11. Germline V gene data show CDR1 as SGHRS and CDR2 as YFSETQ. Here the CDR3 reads CASSLATPGGRHSYNEQFF. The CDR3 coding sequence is TGCGCCAGCAGCTTGGCCACCCCTGGCGGGAGGCACTCCTACAATGAGCAGTTCTTC.

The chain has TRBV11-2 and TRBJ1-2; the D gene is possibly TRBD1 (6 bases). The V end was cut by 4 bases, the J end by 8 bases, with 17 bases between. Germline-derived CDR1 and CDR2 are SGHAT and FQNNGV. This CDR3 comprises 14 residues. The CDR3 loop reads CASSSNSRDKGYTF. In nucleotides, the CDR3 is TGTGCCAGCAGCTCCAACTCCCGGGACAAGGGCTACACCTTC.

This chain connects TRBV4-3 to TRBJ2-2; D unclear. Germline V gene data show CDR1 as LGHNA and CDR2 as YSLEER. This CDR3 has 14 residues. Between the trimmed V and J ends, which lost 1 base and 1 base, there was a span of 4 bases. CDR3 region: CASSQAGNTGELFF. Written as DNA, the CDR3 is TGCGCCAGCAGCCAAGCGGGGAACACCGGGGAGCTGTTTTTT.

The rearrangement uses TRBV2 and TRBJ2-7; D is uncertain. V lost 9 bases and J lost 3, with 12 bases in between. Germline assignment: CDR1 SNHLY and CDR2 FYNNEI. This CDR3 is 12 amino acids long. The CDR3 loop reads CASNGGYYEQYF. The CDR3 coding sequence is TGTGCCAGTAATGGCGGATACTACGAGCAGTACTTC. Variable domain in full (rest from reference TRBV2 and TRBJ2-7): EPEVTQTPSHQVTQMGQEVILRCVPISNHLYFYWYRQILGQKVEFLVSFYNNEISEKSEIFDDQFSVERPDGSNFTLKIRSTKLEDSAMYFCASNGGYYEQYFGPGTRLTVT.

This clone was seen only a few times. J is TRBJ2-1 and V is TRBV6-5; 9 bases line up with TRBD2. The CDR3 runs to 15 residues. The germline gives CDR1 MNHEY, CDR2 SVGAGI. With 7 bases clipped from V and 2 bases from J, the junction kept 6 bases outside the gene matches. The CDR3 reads CASNLRLAAYNEQFF. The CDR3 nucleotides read TGTGCCAGCAACTTAAGACTAGCGGCCTACAATGAGCAGTTCTTC.

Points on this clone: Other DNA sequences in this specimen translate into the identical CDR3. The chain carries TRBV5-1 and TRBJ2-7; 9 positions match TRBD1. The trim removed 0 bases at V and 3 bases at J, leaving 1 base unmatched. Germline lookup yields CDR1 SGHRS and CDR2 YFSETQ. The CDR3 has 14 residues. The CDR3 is CASSLGQGVYEQYF. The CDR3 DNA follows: TGCGCCAGCAGCTTGGGACAGGGGGTCTACGAGCAGTACTTC. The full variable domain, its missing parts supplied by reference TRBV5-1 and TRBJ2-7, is KAGVTQTPRYLIKTRGQQVTLSCSPISGHRSVSWYQQTPGQGLQFLFEYFSETQRNKGNFPGRFSGRQFSNSRSEMNVSTLELGDSALYLCASSLGQGVYEQYFGPGTRLTVT.

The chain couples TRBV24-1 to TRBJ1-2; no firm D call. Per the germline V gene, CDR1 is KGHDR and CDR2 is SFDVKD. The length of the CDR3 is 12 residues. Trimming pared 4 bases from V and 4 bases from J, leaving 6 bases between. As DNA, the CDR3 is TGTGCCACCAGTGACTCGGGCTATGGCTACACCTTC. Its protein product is CATSDSGYGYTF.

The CDR3 nucleotides read TGTGCCAGCAGCCAAGTGGGGGGGCGCCGGGGCTATGGCTACACCTTC. This sequence encodes CASSQVGGRRGYGYTF. This chain connects TRBV4-2 to TRBJ1-2; TRBD1 is a possible D gene (6 bases). The CDR3 sequence is 16 residues long. Germline V lookup: CDR1 LGHNA, CDR2 YNFKEQ. V was pared by 1 base and J by 4 bases, with 16 bases between.

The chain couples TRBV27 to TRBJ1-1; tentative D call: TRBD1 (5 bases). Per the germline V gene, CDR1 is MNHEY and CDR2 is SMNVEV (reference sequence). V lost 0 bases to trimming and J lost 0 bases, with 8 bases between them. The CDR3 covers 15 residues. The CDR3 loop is CASSLSAGLNTEAFF. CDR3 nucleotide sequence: TGTGCCAGCAGTTTATCGGCAGGGTTGAACACTGAAGCTTTCTTT.

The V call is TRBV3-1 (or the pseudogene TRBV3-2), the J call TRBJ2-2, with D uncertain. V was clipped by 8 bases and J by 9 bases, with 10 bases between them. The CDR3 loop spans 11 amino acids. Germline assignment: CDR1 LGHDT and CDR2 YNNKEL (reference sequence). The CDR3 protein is CASGESRELFF. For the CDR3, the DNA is TGTGCCAGCGGAGAGAGTCGGGAGCTGTTTTTT.

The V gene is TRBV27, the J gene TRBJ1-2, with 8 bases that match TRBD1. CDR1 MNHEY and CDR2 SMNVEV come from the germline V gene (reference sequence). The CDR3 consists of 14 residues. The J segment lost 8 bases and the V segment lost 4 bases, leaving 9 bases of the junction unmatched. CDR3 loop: CASSSRGLLGGYTF. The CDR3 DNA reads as TGTGCCAGCAGTTCCAGGGGGCTATTGGGGGGCTACACCTTC.

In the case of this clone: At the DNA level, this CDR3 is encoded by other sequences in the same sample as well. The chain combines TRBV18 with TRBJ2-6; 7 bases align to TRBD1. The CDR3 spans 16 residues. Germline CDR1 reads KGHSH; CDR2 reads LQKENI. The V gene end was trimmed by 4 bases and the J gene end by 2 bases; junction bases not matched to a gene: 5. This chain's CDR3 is CASSQGTDPGANVLTF. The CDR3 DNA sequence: TGTGCCAGCTCACAAGGGACAGACCCTGGGGCCAACGTCCTGACTTTC.